A selection of T cell receptor beta chains follows, all from one sample in a study of cytomegalovirus exposure and HLA in healthy donors. TCRdb keeps only in-frame clones here, not all; method: immunoSEQ multiplex PCR. There are around 150,000 clones in the sample; about 66% occur only once, and about 1.8% lies in the top ten. Sequenced: PBMCs. These TCRs come from a male donor in good health and CMV-seronegative. The CDR3 runs from the conserved cysteine through the conserved F or W. A D gene is named only where the DNA matches it firmly. Clone size appears in some rows only: once, few, many, or a class for an expanded clone.

V	J	size	D	CDR3	DNA
TRBV6-5	TRBJ1-1	few	TRBD1	CASRASGTDFEAFF	TGTGCCAGCAGGGCCTCCGGGACAGATTTTGAAGCTTTCTTT
TRBV5-1	TRBJ1-2	NA	NA	CASSLAVGRANYGYTF	TGCGCCAGCAGTCTCGCGGTTGGCAGAGCTAACTATGGCTACACCTTC
TRBV4-1	TRBJ2-3	NA	NA	CASSSSGGAHHWAGQYF	TGCGCCAGCAGCTCCTCTGGAGGGGCCCACCACTGGGCTGGGCAGTATTTT
TRBV12-5	TRBJ1-1	NA	NA	CASGLSPGVVETEAFF	TGTGCTAGTGGTTTGTCCCCAGGGGTGGTAGAGACTGAAGCTTTCTTT
TRBV28	TRBJ1-4	once	TRBD1	CASSFQGTANEKLFF	TGTGCCAGCAGTTTTCAGGGGACAGCTAATGAAAAACTGTTTTTT
TRBV18	TRBJ1-2	NA	TRBD1	CASSPADRAGDYGYTF	TGTGCCAGCTCACCGGCGGACAGGGCAGGAGACTATGGCTACACCTTC
TRBV7-2	TRBJ1-6	NA	NA	CASSWGSNSPLHF	TGTGCCAGCAGCTGGGGCTCAAATTCACCCCTCCACTTT
TRBV7-3	TRBJ1-2	NA	TRBD1	CASSLNGRGLGGYTF	TGTGCCAGCAGCTTAAATGGCAGGGGGCTCGGTGGCTACACCTTC
TRBV7-9	TRBJ1-5	NA	TRBD1	CASSPTGGASQPQHF	TGTGCCAGCAGCCCGACAGGGGGCGCAAGTCAGCCCCAGCATTTT
TRBV25-1	TRBJ2-7	few	TRBD1	CASSAAGTVSYEQYF	TGTGCCAGCAGTGCAGCCGGGACAGTTTCCTACGAGCAGTACTTC
TRBV6-1	TRBJ2-7	few	NA	CASSRETYEQYF	TGTGCCAGCAGCAGGGAAACCTACGAGCAGTACTTC
TRBV11-2	TRBJ1-1	NA	NA	CASSLGAGASTEAFF	TGTGCCAGCAGCTTAGGCGCGGGGGCAAGCACTGAAGCTTTCTTT
TRBV7-8	TRBJ2-7	NA	TRBD1	CASSLQGAVGEQYF	TGTGCCAGCAGCTTACAGGGGGCGGTGGGGGAGCAGTACTTC
TRBV18	TRBJ1-2	NA	NA	CASSPDHRDGYTF	TGTGCCAGCTCACCAGATCACAGGGATGGCTACACCTTC
TRBV18	TRBJ1-1	few	TRBD1	CASSPSGQLKTEAFF	TGTGCCAGCTCACCATCGGGACAGTTGAAAACTGAAGCTTTCTTT
TRBV7-9	TRBJ2-3	NA	NA	CASSLVGGDTQYF	TGTGCCAGCAGCTTAGTGGGGGGTGATACGCAGTATTTT
TRBV10-1	TRBJ2-1	few	TRBD2	CASSEGCQAGGTYEQFF	TGCGCCAGCAGTGAGGGTTGTCAAGCGGGGGGGACTTATGAGCAGTTCTTC
TRBV19	TRBJ1-1	NA	TRBD1	CASSTRTGQNTEAFF	TGTGCCAGTAGTACTAGGACAGGGCAGAACACTGAAGCTTTCTTT
TRBV5-1	TRBJ2-5	few	NA	CASSFSARFRDKQETQYF	TGCGCCAGCAGCTTTTCGGCGCGGTTTCGGGACAAGCAAGAGACCCAGTACTTC
TRBV7-3	TRBJ1-5	few	NA	CASSFTGASNQPQHF	TGTGCCAGCAGCTTTACAGGAGCGAGCAATCAGCCCCAGCATTTT
TRBV18	TRBJ2-2	NA	NA	CASSPIFERGGELFF	TGTGCCAGCTCACCAATCTTCGAAAGGGGCGGGGAGCTGTTTTTT
TRBV27	TRBJ1-5	NA	TRBD1	CASSRQGLGNQPQHF	TGTGCCAGCAGTCGACAGGGATTAGGGAATCAGCCCCAGCATTTT
TRBV5-1	TRBJ1-2	NA	NA	CASSFSQDRTYGYTF	TGCGCCAGCAGCTTTTCCCAGGACAGAACCTATGGCTACACCTTC
TRBV7-2	TRBJ2-1	few	TRBD1	CASSSPGQGTARYNEQFF	TGTGCCAGCAGCTCACCGGGACAGGGGACGGCGAGATACAATGAGCAGTTCTTC
TRBV6-5	TRBJ2-7	once	NA	CASSYSAGRPYEQYF	TGTGCCAGCAGTTACTCGGCGGGGAGACCCTACGAGCAGTACTTC
TRBV5-6	TRBJ1-2	NA	NA	CASSLVGREGRYTF	TGTGCCAGCAGCTTGGTCGGCAGGGAAGGTCGCTACACCTTC